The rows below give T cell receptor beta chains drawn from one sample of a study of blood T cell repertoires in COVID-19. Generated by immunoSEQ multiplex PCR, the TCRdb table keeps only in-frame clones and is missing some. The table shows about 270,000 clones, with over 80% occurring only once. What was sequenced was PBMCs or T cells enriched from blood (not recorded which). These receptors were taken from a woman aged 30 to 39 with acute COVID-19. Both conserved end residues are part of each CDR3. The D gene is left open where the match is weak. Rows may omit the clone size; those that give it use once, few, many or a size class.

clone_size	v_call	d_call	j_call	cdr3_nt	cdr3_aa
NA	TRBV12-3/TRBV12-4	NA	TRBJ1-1	TGTGCCAGCGAGGTTACCACTGAAGCTTTCTTT	CASEVTTEAFF
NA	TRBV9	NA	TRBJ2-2	TGTGCCAGCAGCGACTCTCGGACAGCTAACGGGGAGCTGTTTTTT	CASSDSRTANGELFF
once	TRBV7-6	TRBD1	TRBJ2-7	TGTGCCAGCAGCCCACTGACAGGGCACGAGCAGTACTTC	CASSPLTGHEQYF
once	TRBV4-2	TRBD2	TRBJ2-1	TGTGCCAGCAGCCAAGATCGTCTAGCGGGAGGTTTGTATGAGCAGTTCTTC	CASSQDRLAGGLYEQFF
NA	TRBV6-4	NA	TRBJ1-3	TGTGCCAGCAGTGATAACGGGGGTGGAAACACCATATATTTT	CASSDNGGGNTIYF
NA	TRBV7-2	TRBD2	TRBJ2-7	TGTGCCAGCAGCTTACAAGGACTAGCCCAGGGGGAGCAGTACTTC	CASSLQGLAQGEQYF
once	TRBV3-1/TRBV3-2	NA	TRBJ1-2	TGTGCCAGCAGCCAAGATTCTTATGGCTACACCTTC	CASSQDSYGYTF
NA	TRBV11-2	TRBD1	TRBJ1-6	TGTGCCAGCAGCGCATTGCGAGGGGGCTATTATAATTCACCCCTCCACTTT	CASSALRGGYYNSPLHF
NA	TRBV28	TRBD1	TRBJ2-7	TGTGCCAGCAGTTTATACTTACAGGGGGCCTACGAGCAGTACTTC	CASSLYLQGAYEQYF
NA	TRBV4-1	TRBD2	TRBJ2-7	TGCGCCAGCAGCCAAGGGCGGGGGGAGCAGTACTTC	CASSQGRGEQYF
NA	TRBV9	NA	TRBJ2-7	TGTGCCAGCAGCGTAGCCCCCCTCTACGAGCAGTACTTC	CASSVAPLYEQYF
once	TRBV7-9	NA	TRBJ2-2	TGTGCCAGCAGGTTAGGGGCTAACACCGGGGAGCTGTTTTTT	CASRLGANTGELFF
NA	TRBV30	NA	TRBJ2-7	TGTGCCTGGAGTGTAATGGGGGCCGACGAGCAGTACTTC	CAWSVMGADEQYF
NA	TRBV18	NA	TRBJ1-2	TGTGCCAGCTCACCACCAGGGACTAAACCTAACTATGGCTACACCTTC	CASSPPGTKPNYGYTF
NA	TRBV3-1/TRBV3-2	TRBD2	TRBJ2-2	TGTGCCAGCAGCCAGGGACTAGCGAACACCGGGGAGCTGTTTTTT	CASSQGLANTGELFF
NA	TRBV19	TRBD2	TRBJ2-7	TGTGCCAGTAGTAAATCGGCTAGCGGTGCCTACGAGCAGTACTTC	CASSKSASGAYEQYF
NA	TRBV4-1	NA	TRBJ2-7	TGCGCCAGCAGCCCAGGTATGCGTACTAGCTACGAGCAGTACTTC	CASSPGMRTSYEQYF
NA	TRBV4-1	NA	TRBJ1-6	TGCGCCAGCAGCCAAGATTTTGGGCAGACACCCCTCCACTTT	CASSQDFGQTPLHF
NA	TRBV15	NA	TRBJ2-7	TGTGCCACCAGCGAACCGGGACGGGAGAACGAGCAGTACTTC	CATSEPGRENEQYF
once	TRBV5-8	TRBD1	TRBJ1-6	TGTGCCAGCAGCGCCGGGACAGCAAATTCACCCCTCCACTTT	CASSAGTANSPLHF
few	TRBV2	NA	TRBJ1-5	TGTGCCAGCTCTGACAGGCCCCATCAGCCCCAGCATTTT	CASSDRPHQPQHF
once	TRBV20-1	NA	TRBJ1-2	TGCAGTGCTAGGACAGTCTATGGCTACACCTTC	CSARTVYGYTF
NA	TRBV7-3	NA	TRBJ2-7	TGTGCCAGCAGCCTCGGGGTGGGGTCGTCCTACGAGCAGTACTTC	CASSLGVGSSYEQYF
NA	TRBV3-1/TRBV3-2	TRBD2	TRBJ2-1	TGTGCCAGCAGCCAAGATCAGTACAGCGGGGTAGGGAATGAGCAGTTCTTC	CASSQDQYSGVGNEQFF
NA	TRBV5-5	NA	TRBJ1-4	TGTGCCAGCAGCGAGATCGGTGAAAAACTGTTTTTT	CASSEIGEKLFF
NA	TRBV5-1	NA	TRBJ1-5	TGCGCCAGCAGCAAAGGGGATAGCAATCAGCCCCAGCATTTT	CASSKGDSNQPQHF
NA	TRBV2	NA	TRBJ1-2	TGTGCCACGCGGACAGACAACTATGGCTACACCTTC	CATRTDNYGYTF
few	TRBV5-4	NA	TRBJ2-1	TGTGCCAGCAGCCTAGGGACTTCCAATGAGCAGTTCTTC	CASSLGTSNEQFF
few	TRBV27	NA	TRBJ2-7	TGTGCCAGCAGTTCAGGGCCCTCCTACGAGCAGTACTTC	CASSSGPSYEQYF
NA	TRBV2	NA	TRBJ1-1	TGTGCCAGCCGAACAAACTCAGCAAGGGGATCCACCTTCTTT	CASRTNSARGSTFF
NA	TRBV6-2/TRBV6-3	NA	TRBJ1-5	TGTGCCAGCAGTTACGGAGGAGCAGGTCAGCCCCAGCATTTT	CASSYGGAGQPQHF
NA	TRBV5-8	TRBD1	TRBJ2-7	TGTGCCAGCAGCCGGTTAACAGGGGGCACCTACGAGCAGTACTTC	CASSRLTGGTYEQYF
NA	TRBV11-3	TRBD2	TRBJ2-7	TGTGCCAGCAGCTTAGCGGGAGGGTCCTACGAGCAGTACTTC	CASSLAGGSYEQYF
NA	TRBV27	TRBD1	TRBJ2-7	TGTGCCAGCAGAATCACGGGACAGGGCTACGAGCAGTACTTC	CASRITGQGYEQYF
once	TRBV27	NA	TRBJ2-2	TGTGCCAGCAGTAGAGCCGGGGAGCTGTTTTTT	CASSRAGELFF
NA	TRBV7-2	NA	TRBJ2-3	TGTGCCAGCAGCTCCCCTATAGCTGCCACAGATACGCAGTATTTT	CASSSPIAATDTQYF
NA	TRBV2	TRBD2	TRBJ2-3	TGTGCCAGCAGTGCGGCTAGCGGGACTAGGTTGCCAGATACGCAGTATTTT	CASSAASGTRLPDTQYF
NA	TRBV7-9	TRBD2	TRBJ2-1	TGTGCCAGCAGCGTGACTAGCGGTTACAATGAGCAGTTCTTC	CASSVTSGYNEQFF
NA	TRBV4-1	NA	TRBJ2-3	TGCGCCAGCAGCTCCCCTAGGGGGAGGGAAGGGGCAGATACGCAGTATTTT	CASSSPRGREGADTQYF
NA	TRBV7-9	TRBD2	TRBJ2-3	TGTGCCAGCAGCCTCGGGACTAGCGGCACAGATACGCAGTATTTT	CASSLGTSGTDTQYF
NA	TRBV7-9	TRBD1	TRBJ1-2	TGTGCCATAATCCGGGACAGGGATCCAGGCTACACCTTC	CAIIRDRDPGYTF
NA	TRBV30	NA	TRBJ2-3	TGTGCCTGGAGTGTCGGGGGAGGCACAGATACGCAGTATTTT	CAWSVGGGTDTQYF
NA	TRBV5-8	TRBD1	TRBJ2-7	TGTGCCAGCAGCAGCCTGGACAGGGGGGTTAACTACGAGCAGTACTTC	CASSSLDRGVNYEQYF
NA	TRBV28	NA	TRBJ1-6	TGTGCCAGCAGGGGCAGCCTGAATTCACCCCTCCACTTT	CASRGSLNSPLHF
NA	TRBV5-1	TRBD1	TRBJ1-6	TGCGCCAGCAGTTCCGGAGCAGGGGGCTTTTCACCCCTCCACTTT	CASSSGAGGFSPLHF